This TCR beta chain originates from a study of T cell responses to AZD1222 COVID-19 vaccine. The assay was immunoSEQ multiplex PCR, and TCRdb's table has in-frame clones only and misses some. The table shows 70,000 or so clones, with 70% to 80% occurring only once. The CDR3 spans 13 residues. Trimming stripped 4 bases from V and 7 bases from J, with 11 bases between. Germline CDR1 LNHDA, CDR2 SQIVND (reference sequence). About this clone itself: Its antigen is currently unknown.

General study results and limits: Receipt of two AZD1222 doses was followed by a rise in Spike-specific TCR breadth and depth. Clonal diversity may have been underestimated in mostly white British donors. Distributed over spike, vaccine-associated CD4 TCRs predominated at 160-218 and 743-854.

The sequence was collected from an adult in good health. The chain is built from TRBV19 and TRBJ1-5; no reliable D call. Sequenced here: peripheral blood, sampled on day 0 of MenACWY control vaccination. The CDR3 DNA is TGTGCCAGTAGTACCCAAAGAGGACAGCCCCAGCATTTT. Translating gives CASSTQRGQPQHF. Filled out from reference TRBV19 and TRBJ1-5, the complete variable domain reads DGGITQSPKYLFRKEGQNVTLSCEQNLNHDAMYWYRQDPGQGLRLIYYSQIVNDFQKGDIAEGYSVSREKKESFPLTVTSAQKNPTAFYLCASSTQRGQPQHFGDGTRLSIL.